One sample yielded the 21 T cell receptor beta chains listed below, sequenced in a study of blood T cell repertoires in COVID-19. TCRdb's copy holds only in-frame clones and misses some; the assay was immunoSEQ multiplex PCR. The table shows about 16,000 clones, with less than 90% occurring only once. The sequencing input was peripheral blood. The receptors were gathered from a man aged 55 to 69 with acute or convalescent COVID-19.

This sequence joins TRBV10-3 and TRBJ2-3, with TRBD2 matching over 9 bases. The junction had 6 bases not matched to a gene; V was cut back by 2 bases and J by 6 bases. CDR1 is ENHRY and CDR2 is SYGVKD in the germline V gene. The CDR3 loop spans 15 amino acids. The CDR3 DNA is TGTGCCATCAGTGAGACTAGCGGGTCTTGGGATACGCAGTATTTT. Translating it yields CAISETSGSWDTQYF.

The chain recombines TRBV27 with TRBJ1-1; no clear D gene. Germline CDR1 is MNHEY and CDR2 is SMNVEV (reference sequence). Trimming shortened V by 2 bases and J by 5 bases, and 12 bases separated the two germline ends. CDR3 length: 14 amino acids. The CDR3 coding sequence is TGTGCCAGCAGTTTAATTGGAGGAAGAACTGAAGCTTTCTTT. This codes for CASSLIGGRTEAFF.

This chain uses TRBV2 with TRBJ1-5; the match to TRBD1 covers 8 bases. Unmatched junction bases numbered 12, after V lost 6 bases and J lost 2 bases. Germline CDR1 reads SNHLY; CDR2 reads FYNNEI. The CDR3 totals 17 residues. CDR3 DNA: TGTGCCAGCAGCGAATTGAATTGGGGACAGGGCAATCAGCCCCAGCATTTT. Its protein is CASSELNWGQGNQPQHF.

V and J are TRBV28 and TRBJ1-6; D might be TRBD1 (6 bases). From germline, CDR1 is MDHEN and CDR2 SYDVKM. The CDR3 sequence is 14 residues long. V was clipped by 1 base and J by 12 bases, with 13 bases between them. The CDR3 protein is CASSLSPLGGPLHF. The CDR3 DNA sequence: TGTGCCAGCAGTTTATCCCCCTTAGGGGGACCCCTCCACTTT. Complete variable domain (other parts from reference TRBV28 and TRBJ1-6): DVKVTQSSRYLVKRTGEKVFLECVQDMDHENMFWYRQDPGLGLRLIYFSYDVKMKEKGDIPEGYSVSREKKERFSLILESASTNQTSMYLCASSLSPLGGPLHFGNGTRLTVT.

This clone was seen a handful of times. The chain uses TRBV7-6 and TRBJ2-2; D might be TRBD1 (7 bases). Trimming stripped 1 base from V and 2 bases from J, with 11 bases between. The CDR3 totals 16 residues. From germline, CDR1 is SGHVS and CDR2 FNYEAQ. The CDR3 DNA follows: TGTGCCAGCAGCTTAGGCCAGGGGGGTAACACCGGGGAGCTGTTTTTT. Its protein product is CASSLGQGGNTGELFF.

The CDR3 here is CASSTGGFYNEQFF. CDR3 nucleotides: TGTGCCAGTAGTACAGGGGGCTTCTACAATGAGCAGTTCTTC. This chain connects TRBV19 to TRBJ2-1; TRBD1 matches 8 bases. The CDR3 is 14 residues long. Germline V gene data show CDR1 as LNHDA and CDR2 as SQIVND (reference sequence). Trimming removed 4 bases from V and 3 bases from J; junction bases left unmatched: 2.

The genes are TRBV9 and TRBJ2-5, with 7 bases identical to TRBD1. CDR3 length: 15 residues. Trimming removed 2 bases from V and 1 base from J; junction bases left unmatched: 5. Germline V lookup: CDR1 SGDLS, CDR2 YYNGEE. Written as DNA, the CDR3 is TGTGCCAGCAGCGTCTCGACAGGGAGCCAAGAGACCCAGTACTTC. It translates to CASSVSTGSQETQYF.

The CDR3: CASSQGPSGPRETQYF. The CDR3 DNA follows: TGTGCCAGCAGCCAAGGGCCTAGCGGGCCTCGAGAGACCCAGTACTTC. The chain uses TRBV9 and TRBJ2-5, with 8 bases matching TRBD2. The ends lost 4 bases at V and 4 bases at J; junction bases unmatched: 12. This CDR3 comprises 16 residues. CDR1 SGDLS and CDR2 YYNGEE come from the germline V gene.

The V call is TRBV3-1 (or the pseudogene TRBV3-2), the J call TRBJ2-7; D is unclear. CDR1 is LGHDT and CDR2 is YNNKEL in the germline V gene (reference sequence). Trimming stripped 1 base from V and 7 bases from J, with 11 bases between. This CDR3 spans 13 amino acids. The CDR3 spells CASSQVRSREQYF. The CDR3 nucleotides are TGTGCCAGCAGCCAAGTGCGATCGAGGGAGCAGTACTTC.

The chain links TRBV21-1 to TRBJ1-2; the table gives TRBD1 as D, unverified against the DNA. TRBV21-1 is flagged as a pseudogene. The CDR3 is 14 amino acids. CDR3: CASSKHRDVYGYTF. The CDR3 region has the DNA TGTGCCAGCAGCAAACACAGGGATGTCTATGGCTACACCTTC.

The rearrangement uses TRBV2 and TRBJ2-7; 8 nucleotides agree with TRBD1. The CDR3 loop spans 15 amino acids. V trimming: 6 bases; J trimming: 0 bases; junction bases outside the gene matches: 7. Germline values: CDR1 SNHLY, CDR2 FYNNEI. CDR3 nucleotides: TGTGCCAGCAGGATGGGACAGGCTTTCTCCTACGAGCAGTACTTC. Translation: CASRMGQAFSYEQYF.

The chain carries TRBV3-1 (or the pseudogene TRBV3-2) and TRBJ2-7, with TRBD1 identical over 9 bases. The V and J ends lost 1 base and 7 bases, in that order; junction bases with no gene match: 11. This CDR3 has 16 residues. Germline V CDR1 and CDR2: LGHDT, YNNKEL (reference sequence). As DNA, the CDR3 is TGTGCCAGCAGCCAAGGGTCCGGGACAGGGCCTCGGGAGCAGTACTTC. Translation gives CASSQGSGTGPREQYF.

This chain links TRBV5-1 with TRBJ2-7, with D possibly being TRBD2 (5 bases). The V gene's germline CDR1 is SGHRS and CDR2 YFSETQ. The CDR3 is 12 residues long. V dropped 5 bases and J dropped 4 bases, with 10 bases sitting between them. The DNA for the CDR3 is TGCGCCAGCAGTACCGGGGAGTACGAGCAGTACTTC. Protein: CASSTGEYEQYF.

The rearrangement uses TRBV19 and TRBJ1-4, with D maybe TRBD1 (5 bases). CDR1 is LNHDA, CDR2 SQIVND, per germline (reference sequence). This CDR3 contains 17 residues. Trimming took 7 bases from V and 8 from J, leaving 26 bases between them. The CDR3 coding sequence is TGTGCCAGTAATTCGCGTAGAGGAAGTCCCGGGGGGGAAAAACTGTTTTTT. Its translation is CASNSRRGSPGGEKLFF.

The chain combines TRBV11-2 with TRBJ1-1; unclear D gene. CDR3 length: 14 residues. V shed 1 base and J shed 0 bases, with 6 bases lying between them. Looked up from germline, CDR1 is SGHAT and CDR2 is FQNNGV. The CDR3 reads CASSLGALNTEAFF. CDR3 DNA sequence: TGTGCCAGCAGCTTAGGAGCCTTGAACACTGAAGCTTTCTTT.

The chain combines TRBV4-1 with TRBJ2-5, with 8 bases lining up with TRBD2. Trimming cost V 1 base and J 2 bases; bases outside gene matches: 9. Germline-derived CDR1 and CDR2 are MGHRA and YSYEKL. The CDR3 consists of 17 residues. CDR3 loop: CASSQVLGTSIQETQYF. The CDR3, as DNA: TGCGCCAGCAGCCAAGTATTGGGGACTAGTATTCAAGAGACCCAGTACTTC.

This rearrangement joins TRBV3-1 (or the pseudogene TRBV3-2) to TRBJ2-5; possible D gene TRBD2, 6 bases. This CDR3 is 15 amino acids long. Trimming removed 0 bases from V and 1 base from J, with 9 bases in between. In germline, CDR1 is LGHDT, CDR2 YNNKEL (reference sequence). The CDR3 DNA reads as TGTGCCAGCAGCCAAGACGGACTAACCCAAGAGACCCAGTACTTC. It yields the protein CASSQDGLTQETQYF.

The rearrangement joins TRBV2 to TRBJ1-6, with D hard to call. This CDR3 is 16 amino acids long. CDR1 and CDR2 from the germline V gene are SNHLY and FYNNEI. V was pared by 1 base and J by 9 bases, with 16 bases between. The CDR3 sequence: CASSEVPGSPRSPLHF. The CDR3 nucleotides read TGTGCCAGCAGTGAAGTTCCGGGATCTCCGCGTTCACCCCTCCACTTT.

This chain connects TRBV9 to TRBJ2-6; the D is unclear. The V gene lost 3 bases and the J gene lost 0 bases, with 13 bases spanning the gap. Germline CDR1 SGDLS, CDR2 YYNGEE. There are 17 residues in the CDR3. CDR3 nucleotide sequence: TGTGCCAGCAGCGGGGCTTCGTTTGGCTCTGGGGCCAACGTCCTGACTTTC. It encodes CASSGASFGSGANVLTF.

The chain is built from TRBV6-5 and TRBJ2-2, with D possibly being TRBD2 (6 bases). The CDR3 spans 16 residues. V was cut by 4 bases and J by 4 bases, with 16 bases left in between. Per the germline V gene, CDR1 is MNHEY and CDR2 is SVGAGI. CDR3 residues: CASSSATGSGTGELFF. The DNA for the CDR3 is TGTGCCAGCAGTTCTGCGACCGGGAGTGGCACCGGGGAGCTGTTTTTT.

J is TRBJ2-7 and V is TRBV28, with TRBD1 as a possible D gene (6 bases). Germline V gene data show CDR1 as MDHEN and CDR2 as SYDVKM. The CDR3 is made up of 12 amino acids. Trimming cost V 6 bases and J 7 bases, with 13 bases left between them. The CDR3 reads CASRKQGDEQYF. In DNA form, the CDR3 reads TGTGCCAGCAGAAAACAGGGAGATGAGCAGTACTTC.